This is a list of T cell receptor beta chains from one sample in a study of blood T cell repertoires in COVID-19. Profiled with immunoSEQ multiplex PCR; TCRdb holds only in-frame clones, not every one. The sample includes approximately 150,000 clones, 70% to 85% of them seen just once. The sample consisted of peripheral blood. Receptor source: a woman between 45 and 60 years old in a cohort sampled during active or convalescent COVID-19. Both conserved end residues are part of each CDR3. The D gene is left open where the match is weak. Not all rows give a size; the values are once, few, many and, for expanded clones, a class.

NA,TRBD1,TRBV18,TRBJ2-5,CASSPQGAGAETQYF,TGTGCCAGCTCACCCCAGGGGGCCGGAGCCGAGACCCAGTACTTC
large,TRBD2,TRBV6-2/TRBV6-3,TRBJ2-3,CASSHRSGSTDTQYF,TGTGCCAGCAGTCACCGTAGCGGGAGCACAGATACGCAGTATTTT
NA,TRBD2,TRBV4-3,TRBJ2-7,CASSQDLAGGPSYEQYF,TGCGCCAGCAGCCAGGACCTAGCGGGGGGCCCGTCCTACGAGCAGTACTTC
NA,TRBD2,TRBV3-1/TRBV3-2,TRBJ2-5,CASSQGSSGGVEETQYF,TGTGCCAGCAGCCAAGGTAGTAGCGGGGGGGTAGAAGAGACCCAGTACTTC
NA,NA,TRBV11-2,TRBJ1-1,CASSQGRYRRDTEAFF,TGTGCCAGCAGCCAGGGACGGTACCGGAGGGACACTGAAGCTTTCTTT
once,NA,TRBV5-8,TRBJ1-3,CASSLGPHDTTIYF,TGTGCCAGCAGCTTGGGGCCCCATGATACCACCATATATTTT
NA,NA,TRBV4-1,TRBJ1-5,CASSQGMGGASNQPQHF,TGCGCCAGCAGCCAAGGGATGGGGGGGGCCAGCAATCAGCCCCAGCATTTT
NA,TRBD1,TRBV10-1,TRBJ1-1,CASKGQGAVSTEAFF,TGCGCCAGCAAAGGACAGGGGGCTGTGAGCACTGAAGCTTTCTTT
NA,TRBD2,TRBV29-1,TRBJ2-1,CSVDHLTSGAYNEQFF,TGCAGCGTCGACCACTTGACTAGCGGGGCCTACAATGAGCAGTTCTTC
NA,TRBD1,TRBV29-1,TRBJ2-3,CSARTGVTSTDTQYF,TGCAGCGCGCGTACAGGGGTGACTAGCACAGATACGCAGTATTTT
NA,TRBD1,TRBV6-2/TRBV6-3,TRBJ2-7,CASSYSGDRSVHEQYF,TGTGCCAGCAGTTACTCGGGGGACAGGTCGGTCCACGAGCAGTACTTC
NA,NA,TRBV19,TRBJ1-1,CASTSIDSMNTEAFF,TGTGCCAGTACAAGCATTGACTCCATGAACACTGAAGCTTTCTTT
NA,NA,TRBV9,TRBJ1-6,CASSVERGSPLHF,TGTGCCAGCAGCGTAGAGAGAGGTTCACCCCTCCACTTT
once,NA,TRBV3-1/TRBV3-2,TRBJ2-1,CASSEFNEQFF,TGTGCCAGCAGCGAGTTCAATGAGCAGTTCTTC
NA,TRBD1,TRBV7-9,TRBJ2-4,CASSLGGTGKQNIQYF,TGTGCCAGCAGCTTAGGAGGGACAGGGAAACAAAACATTCAGTACTTC
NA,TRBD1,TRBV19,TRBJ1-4,CASSTLLQGYNEKLFF,TGTGCCAGTAGTACTCTATTACAGGGGTATAATGAAAAACTGTTTTTT
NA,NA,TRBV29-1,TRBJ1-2,CSVSRYYGYTF,TGCAGCGTTTCCAGGTACTATGGCTACACCTTC
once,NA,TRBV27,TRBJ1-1,CASSFQQGEAFF,TGTGCCAGCAGTTTCCAACAGGGCGAAGCTTTCTTT
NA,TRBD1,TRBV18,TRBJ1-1,CASSRTGGWWTTEAFF,TGTGCCAGCTCGCGGACAGGAGGTTGGTGGACCACTGAAGCTTTCTTT
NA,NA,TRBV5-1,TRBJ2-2,CATRMTVPSTGELFF,TGCGCCACCCGAATGACAGTCCCCAGCACCGGGGAGCTGTTTTTT
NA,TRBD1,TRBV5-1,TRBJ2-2,CASSSRDRAEAGELFF,TGCGCCAGCAGCAGCCGGGACAGGGCTGAGGCCGGGGAGCTGTTTTTT
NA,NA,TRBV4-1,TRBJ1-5,CASSQDARGADSNQPQHF,TGCGCCAGCAGCCAAGACGCGCGGGGCGCTGATAGCAATCAGCCCCAGCATTTT
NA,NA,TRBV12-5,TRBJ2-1,CASGLAQTSHEQFF,TGTGCTAGTGGTTTGGCCCAGACTAGTCACGAGCAGTTCTTC
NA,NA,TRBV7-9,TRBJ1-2,CASSLEAGLYGYTF,TGTGCCAGCAGCTTAGAAGCAGGCCTCTATGGCTACACCTTC
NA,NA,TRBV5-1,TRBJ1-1,CASSFNRNTEAFF,TGCGCCAGCAGCTTTAACAGGAACACTGAAGCTTTCTTT
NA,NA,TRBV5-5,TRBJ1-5,CASSFLQDYQPQHF,TGTGCCAGCAGCTTTCTACAGGATTATCAGCCCCAGCATTTT
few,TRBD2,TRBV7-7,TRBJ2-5,CASSTGTSGGKETQYF,TGTGCCAGCAGCACCGGGACTAGCGGGGGGAAAGAGACCCAGTACTTC